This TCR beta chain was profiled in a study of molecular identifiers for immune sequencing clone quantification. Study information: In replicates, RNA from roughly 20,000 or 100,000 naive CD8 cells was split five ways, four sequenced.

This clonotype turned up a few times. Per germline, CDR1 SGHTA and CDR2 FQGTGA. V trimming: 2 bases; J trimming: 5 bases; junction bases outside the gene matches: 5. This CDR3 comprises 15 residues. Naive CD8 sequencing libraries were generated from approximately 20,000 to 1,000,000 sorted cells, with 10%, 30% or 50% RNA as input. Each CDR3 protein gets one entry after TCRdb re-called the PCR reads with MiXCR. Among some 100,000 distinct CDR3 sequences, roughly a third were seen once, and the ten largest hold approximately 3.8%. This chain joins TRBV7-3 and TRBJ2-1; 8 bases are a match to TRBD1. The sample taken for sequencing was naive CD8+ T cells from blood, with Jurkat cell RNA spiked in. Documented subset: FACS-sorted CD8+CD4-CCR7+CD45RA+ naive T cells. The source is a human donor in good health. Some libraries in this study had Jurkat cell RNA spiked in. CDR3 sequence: CASSLAGGADNEQFF. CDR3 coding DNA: TGTGCCAGCAGCTTAGCAGGGGGCGCGGACAATGAGCAGTTCTTC.